This TCR beta chain appears in the sequencing data of a study of PD-1 blockade in mismatch repair-deficient tumors. Study-level information: Patients had about 13 mismatch repair-deficient cancer types and were previously treated and progressing.

TCR sequencing covered a few patients who responded to pembrolizumab. On this clone: The antigen remains unidentified.

Using immunoSEQ multiplex PCR, the repertoire was profiled, and TCRdb retains in-frame clones only, with some absent. This table has roughly 37,000 clones, over 80% appearing once. Overall study results and limits: After pembrolizumab, tumor-resident clones rose rapidly, then generally contracted before radiologic responses.

There are 13 residues in the CDR3. V shed 7 bases and J 2 bases; nucleotides not matched to a gene: 7. Germline loops: CDR1 SQVTM, CDR2 ANQGSEA. This sequence was found in an adult with mismatch repair-deficient cancer. The specimen was PBMCs, collected about 40 weeks after starting pembrolizumab. The V gene is TRBV29-1, the J gene TRBJ2-5; TRBD1 agrees at 7 bases. The CDR3 DNA reads as TGCAGCGCATACCGGGACAGACAAGAGACCCAGTACTTC. As protein: CSAYRDRQETQYF.